This paragraph covers one TCR beta chain sequence. The antigen it binds to is not known. No qualities accompany the bases; no much larger clone lies one base away. TCR CDR3 regions were amplified from genomic DNA by multiplex PCR using the deep immunoSEQ assay. Extracted genomic DNA from each cell subset was spread evenly across all wells of several immunoSEQ 96-well plates, with each plate serving as a replicate. Each replicate PCR for sorted subsets received approximately 220 ng genomic DNA, equal to about 30,000 T cell genomes. Purified libraries were quantified with a Qubit 3.0 fluorometer, sized on a Bioanalyzer 2100, and re-quantified with the KAPA Library Quantification kit. A separate single-read 150-cycle Illumina NextSeq 550 flow cell was used to sequence each immunoSEQ 96-well plate. Turning to the authors' computational methods: The immunoSEQ output contained only junctional sequences without quality scores, so filtering could not match that applied to full-length reads. Sequences were annotated with PyIR, a Python wrapper for IgBLAST v1.9, and V/J genes and CDR3 were assigned using IMGT germline references. Reads were filtered out if the reads had weak V/J assignments (E-value above 1e-6), no CDR3, stop codons, out-of-frame junctions, or ambiguous translated residues. A V3J clonotype was defined by an identical inferred V gene, J gene, and CDR3 amino acid sequence. Percentage overlap between repertoires was calculated by dividing the number of shared unique clonotypes by the size of the smaller repertoire. Repertoire richness was assessed with RTK rarefaction, the Chao1 estimator, and Recon v2.1 estimates of unobserved clonotypes. OLGA was used to compute generation probabilities for all TCRbeta clonotypes that the gDNA method yielded from a handful of donors. The clones in this table, taken by TCRdb from immuneACCESS, are in-frame only. Not every clone is retained; where verified, under half of the shortfall comes from an unresolved V gene, and the cause of the rest is unknown. That table gives V, J and clone size, and the DNA gave D and trimming. This sample gives around 2.3 million clones in total; under 97% of them show up just once. The ten largest clones capture roughly 0.13% of the sample.

This record belongs to a study of shared clonotypes between healthy human individuals (dated by TCRdb to the early 2020s). Broadly, across the study: The cohort comprised two women and a few men aged 18 to 49 years. Per donor, three plates each were used for CD4 naive and CD4 memory, two for CD8 naive, and one for CD8 memory. To estimate repertoire size and how much clonotype sharing occurs between individuals, the study deeply sequenced the blood TCR repertoires of five healthy adults. To increase sequencing depth and limit assay-specific biases, different laboratories used diverse techniques to prepare libraries and sequence TCR repertoires. Leukapheresis yielded between about 0.85 and 9.5 billion PBMCs per donor. What the study reported, not specific to this receptor: Pairwise subsampling indicated that sequencing depth was expected to affect the degree of clonotype sharing among donors. The genetic and exposure-history diversity represented was limited by the small number of donors. Sharing across a handful of donors was observed for around 5% of naive CD4, less than 4% of naive CD8, roughly 2.3% of memory CD4, and roughly 0.4% of memory CD8 clonotypes. Even with the large sequencing depth, rarefaction of the sorted-subset datasets indicated that sequencing was incomplete. Only blood was sampled, and tissue TCR repertoires likely differ from those in blood. Estimated clonotype richness was generally larger for naive than for memory subsets. Compared with non-shared clonotypes, the clonotypes found in all four sorted-subset donors had higher generation probabilities.

The donors were healthy, HIV-negative adults who had no recently reported acute infections or vaccinations. Only Caucasian adults living in Nashville, Tennessee, USA were represented among the donors. Magnetic negative selection was used to enrich CD4+ T cells, after which naive cells were positively selected on CD45RA and the negative fraction became the memory subset. After blood collection by leukapheresis, PBMCs were isolated using Ficoll-Histopaque density gradient centrifugation and then cryopreserved in the vapor phase of liquid nitrogen. Analytical flow cytometry was used to check the purity and quantity of each magnetically sorted T cell population. Genomic DNA was isolated from each sorted fraction and quantified by UV absorbance on a Nanodrop 2000c. The germline V gene supplies CDR1 SGHRS and CDR2 YFSETQ. The V end gives up 7 bases and the J end 7 bases, leaving 15 bases in the junction not matched to a gene. The CDR3 covers 16 residues, taking in both the cysteine and the phenylalanine. CDR3 DNA is the only sequence kept; it has 48 bases, read in frame from the first base.

The source of this sequence is a man between 18 and 29 years old in good health. Material for sequencing was naive CD4+ T cells sorted from blood. According to the study, the label for this sample's cell subset or site signals: CD45RA+ positively selected. The chain links TRBV5-1 with TRBJ2-1, and 9 bases in between align with TRBD1. Here the CDR3 is given as CASGQGKGTGNNEQFF. The DNA is TGCGCCAGCGGTCAGGGGAAGGGGACAGGGAATAATGAGCAGTTCTTC.